These 14 T cell receptor beta chains were sequenced from one sample in a study of cytomegalovirus exposure and HLA in healthy donors. Some clones are missing from TCRdb's copy, which holds only in-frame ones; the method was immunoSEQ multiplex PCR. Of roughly 90,000 clones listed, 85% are singletons. The material sequenced was PBMCs. The receptors were gathered from a man between 18 and 35 years old in good health and CMV-seropositive.

The V gene is TRBV12-5, the J gene TRBJ1-3, with D uncertain. The V end was cut by 5 bases, the J end by 0 bases, with 14 bases between. Germline V gene lookup returns CDR1 LGHNT and CDR2 FRNRAP. The CDR3 sequence is 16 residues long. Written as DNA, the CDR3 is TGTGCTAGTGGTCCGAGGGCGGCTGACTCTGGAAACACCATATATTTT. This gives the protein CASGPRAADSGNTIYF.

CDR3 sequence: CASSVDDRGFEKLFF. The DNA for the CDR3 is TGTGCCAGCAGCGTAGACGACAGGGGGTTTGAAAAACTGTTTTTT. The chain is built from TRBV9 and TRBJ1-4; 9 bases are a match to TRBD1. The CDR3 is 15 residues long. Germline trimming cut 0 bases from V and 7 bases from J; bases unmatched to any gene: 4. CDR1 and CDR2 from the germline V gene are SGDLS and YYNGEE.

J is TRBJ2-5 and V is TRBV11-2; 7 bases are a match to TRBD2. The ends lost 4 bases at V and 4 bases at J; junction bases unmatched: 9. Per the germline V gene, CDR1 is SGHAT and CDR2 is FQNNGV. The CDR3 runs 15 residues. CDR3 sequence reads: CASSSPGRAGETQYF. In nucleotides, the CDR3 is TGTGCCAGCAGCTCACCTGGGAGGGCAGGAGAGACCCAGTACTTC.

This chain links TRBV5-4 with TRBJ2-4, with TRBD1 matching over 8 bases. The germline V gene encodes CDR1 SGHNT and CDR2 YYREEE (reference sequence). Unmatched junction bases numbered 8, after V lost 1 base and J lost 8 bases. This CDR3 has 15 residues. The CDR3 reads CASSLTGGSGDIQYF. The CDR3, as DNA: TGTGCCAGCAGCTTGACAGGGGGATCGGGGGACATTCAGTACTTC.

The J gene is TRBJ2-1, the V gene TRBV7-9, with 12 bases aligning to TRBD2. V was clipped by 4 bases and J by 6 bases; unmatched bases: 4. The germline V gene has CDR1 SEHNR and CDR2 FQNEAQ (reference sequence). The CDR3 is 15 amino acids. The CDR3 DNA is TGTGCCAGCAGCTCTAGCGGGAGGGTTTCCAATGAGCAGTTCTTC. It yields the protein CASSSSGRVSNEQFF. Filled out from reference TRBV7-9 and TRBJ2-1, the complete variable domain reads DTGVSQNPRHKITKRGQNVTFRCDPISEHNRLYWYRQTLGQGPEFLTYFQNEAQLEKSRLLSDRFSAERPKGSFSTLEIQRTEQGDSAMYLCASSSSGRVSNEQFFGPGTRLTVL.

This clone has just one count. V gene TRBV28 combines with J gene TRBJ1-1, with 7 nucleotides matching TRBD1. The CDR3 contains 16 residues. The trim removed 4 bases at V and 1 base at J, leaving 9 bases unmatched. Germline CDR1 reads MDHEN; CDR2 reads SYDVKM. The CDR3 here is CASSSLRTGSNTEAFF. In DNA, the CDR3 is TGTGCCAGCAGTTCCTTGCGGACAGGCTCGAACACTGAAGCTTTCTTT.

CDR3 nucleotides: TGCAGCGCCCAGACAGGGAAGTCGATCAATGAGCAGTTCTTC. This translates into CSAQTGKSINEQFF. The chain uses TRBV29-1 and TRBJ2-1; 7 bases line up with TRBD1. The V gene's germline CDR1 is SQVTM and CDR2 ANQGSEA. There are 14 residues in the CDR3. The V and J ends lost 7 bases and 6 bases, in that order; junction bases with no gene match: 12.

The gene calls are TRBV19 and TRBJ2-5, with 8 bases identical to TRBD2. Unmatched junction bases numbered 14, after V lost 7 bases and J lost 4 bases. Germline V gene lookup returns CDR1 LNHDA and CDR2 SQIVND (reference sequence). This CDR3 spans 16 amino acids. The CDR3 reads CASKGGSSGSGETQYF. The DNA of the CDR3 is TGTGCCAGTAAGGGGGGATCGAGCGGGAGCGGAGAGACCCAGTACTTC.

V and J are TRBV18 and TRBJ2-7; D is perhaps TRBD1 (5 bases). CDR3 length equals 14 residues. Trimming took off 4 bases at V and 0 bases at J, with 10 bases between the two ends. Germline V lookup: CDR1 KGHSH, CDR2 LQKENI. Here the CDR3 DNA reads TGTGCCAGCTCACAACGACAGAACTCCTACGAGCAGTACTTC. Residues: CASSQRQNSYEQYF.

This chain links TRBV27 with TRBJ2-5; a weak D match, TRBD2 (5 bases). Germline CDR1 is MNHEY and CDR2 is SMNVEV (reference sequence). CDR3 length equals 12 residues. Deletions cut 3 bases from V and 5 bases from J, with 7 bases between. DNA of the CDR3: TGTGCCAGCAGTTTTTCGGGGGAGACCCAGTACTTC. Translated: CASSFSGETQYF.

This clone has more than one count but fewer than ten. V and J are TRBV30 and TRBJ1-2; 8 positions agree with TRBD1. The V and J ends lost 3 bases and 7 bases, in that order; junction bases with no gene match: 7. CDR3 length: 13 residues. CDR1 and CDR2 from the germline V gene are GTSNPN and SVGIG (reference sequence). This chain's CDR3 is CAWRGGQVAGYTF. The CDR3 DNA is TGTGCCTGGAGAGGGGGACAGGTAGCTGGCTACACCTTC. The complete variable domain, with remaining parts taken from reference TRBV30 and TRBJ1-2, reads SQTIHQWPATLVQPVGSPLSLECTVEGTSNPNLYWYRQAAGRGLQLLFYSVGIGQISSEVPQNLSASRPQDRQFILSSKKLLLSDSGFYLCAWRGGQVAGYTFGSGTRLTVV.

In this sample, this clone turned up once. The chain uses TRBV6-1 and TRBJ2-7, with D possibly TRBD2 on 5 matching bases. V was trimmed by 2 bases and J by 6 bases, leaving 11 bases between them. Germline assignment: CDR1 MNHNS and CDR2 SASEGT. This CDR3 region has 13 residues. CDR3 in amino acids: CASSEPTGSEQYV. The CDR3 DNA is TGTGCCAGCAGTGAACCAACGGGAAGCGAGCAGTACGTC.

V is TRBV27 and J is TRBJ1-5; 8 bases match TRBD1. The CDR3 sequence is 16 residues long. The germline gives CDR1 MNHEY, CDR2 SMNVEV (reference sequence). V shed 3 bases and J 0 bases; nucleotides not matched to a gene: 4. The CDR3 spells CASSLTGEYSNQPQHF. In DNA, the CDR3 is TGTGCCAGCAGTTTGACAGGGGAATATAGCAATCAGCCCCAGCATTTT.

This chain connects TRBV9 to TRBJ1-4; 11 bases fit TRBD1. Per the germline V gene, CDR1 is SGDLS and CDR2 is YYNGEE. Trimming took 3 bases from V and 8 from J; bases not matched to a gene: 12. The CDR3 runs to 17 residues. The CDR3 here is CASSAPGQGASREKLFF. As DNA, the CDR3 is TGTGCCAGCAGCGCGCCTGGACAGGGGGCGAGTCGAGAAAAACTGTTTTTT.